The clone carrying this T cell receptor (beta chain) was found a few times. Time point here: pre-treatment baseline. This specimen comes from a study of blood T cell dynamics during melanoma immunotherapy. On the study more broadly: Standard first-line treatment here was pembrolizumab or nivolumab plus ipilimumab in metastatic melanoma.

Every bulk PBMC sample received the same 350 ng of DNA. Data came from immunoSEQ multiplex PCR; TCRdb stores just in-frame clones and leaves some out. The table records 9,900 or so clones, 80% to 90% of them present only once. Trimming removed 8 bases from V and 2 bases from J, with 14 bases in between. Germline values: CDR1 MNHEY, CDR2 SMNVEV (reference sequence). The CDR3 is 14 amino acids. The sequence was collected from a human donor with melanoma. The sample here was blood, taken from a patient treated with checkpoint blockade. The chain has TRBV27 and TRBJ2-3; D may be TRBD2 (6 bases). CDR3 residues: CASGRLELTDTQYF. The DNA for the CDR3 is TGTGCCAGCGGAAGACTAGAACTCACAGATACGCAGTATTTT.